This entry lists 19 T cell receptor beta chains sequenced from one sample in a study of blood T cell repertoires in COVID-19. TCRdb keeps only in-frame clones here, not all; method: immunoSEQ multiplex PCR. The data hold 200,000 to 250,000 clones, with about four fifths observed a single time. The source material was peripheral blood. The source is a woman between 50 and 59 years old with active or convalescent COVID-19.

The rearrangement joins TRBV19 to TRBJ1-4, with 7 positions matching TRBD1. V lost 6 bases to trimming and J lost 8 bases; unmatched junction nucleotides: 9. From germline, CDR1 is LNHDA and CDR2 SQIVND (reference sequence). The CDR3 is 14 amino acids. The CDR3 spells CASRPRQGQEKLFF. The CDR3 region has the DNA TGTGCCAGTAGGCCGAGACAGGGCCAAGAAAAACTGTTTTTT. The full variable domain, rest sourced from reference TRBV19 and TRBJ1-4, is DGGITQSPKYLFRKEGQNVTLSCEQNLNHDAMYWYRQDPGQGLRLIYYSQIVNDFQKGDIAEGYSVSREKKESFPLTVTSAQKNPTAFYLCASRPRQGQEKLFFGSGTQLSVL.

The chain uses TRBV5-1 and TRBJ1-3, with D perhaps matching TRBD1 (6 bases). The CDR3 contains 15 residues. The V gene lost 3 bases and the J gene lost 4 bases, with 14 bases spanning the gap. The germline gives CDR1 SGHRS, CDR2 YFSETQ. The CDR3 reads CASSWTEGPGNTIYF. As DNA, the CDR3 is TGCGCCAGCAGCTGGACAGAGGGTCCCGGAAACACCATATATTTT.

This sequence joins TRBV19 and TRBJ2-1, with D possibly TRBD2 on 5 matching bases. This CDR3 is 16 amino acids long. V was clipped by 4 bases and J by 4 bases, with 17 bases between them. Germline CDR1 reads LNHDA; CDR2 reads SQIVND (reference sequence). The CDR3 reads CASSRGPQFFYNEQFF. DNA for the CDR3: TGTGCCAGTAGTAGAGGGCCGCAATTCTTTTACAATGAGCAGTTCTTC.

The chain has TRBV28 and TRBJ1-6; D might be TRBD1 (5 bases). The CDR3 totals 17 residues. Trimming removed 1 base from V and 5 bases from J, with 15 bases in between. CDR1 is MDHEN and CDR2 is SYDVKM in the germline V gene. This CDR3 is CASSLFWGSPNNSPLHF. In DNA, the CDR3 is TGTGCCAGCAGTTTATTCTGGGGCTCACCTAATAATTCACCCCTCCACTTT.

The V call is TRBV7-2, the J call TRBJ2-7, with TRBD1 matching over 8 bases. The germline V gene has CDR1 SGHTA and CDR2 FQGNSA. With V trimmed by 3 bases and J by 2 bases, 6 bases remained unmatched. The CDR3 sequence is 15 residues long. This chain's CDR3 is CASSFVVDRAYEQYF. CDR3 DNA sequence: TGTGCCAGCAGCTTTGTCGTGGACAGGGCCTACGAGCAGTACTTC.

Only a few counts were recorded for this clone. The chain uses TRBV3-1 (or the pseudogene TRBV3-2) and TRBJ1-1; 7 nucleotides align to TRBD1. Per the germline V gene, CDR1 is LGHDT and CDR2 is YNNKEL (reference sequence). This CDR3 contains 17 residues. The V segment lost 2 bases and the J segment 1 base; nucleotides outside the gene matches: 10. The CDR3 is CASSQIVPGTENTEAFF. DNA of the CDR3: TGTGCCAGCAGCCAAATCGTTCCCGGGACAGAGAACACTGAAGCTTTCTTT.

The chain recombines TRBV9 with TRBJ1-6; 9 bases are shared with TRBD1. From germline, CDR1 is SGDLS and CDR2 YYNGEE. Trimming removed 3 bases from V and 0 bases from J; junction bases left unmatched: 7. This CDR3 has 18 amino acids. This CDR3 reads CASSAGTGIPSYNSPLHF. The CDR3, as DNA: TGTGCCAGCAGCGCCGGGACAGGGATCCCCTCCTATAATTCACCCCTCCACTTT. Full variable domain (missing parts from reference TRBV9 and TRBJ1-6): DSGVTQTPKHLITATGQRVTLRCSPRSGDLSVYWYQQSLDQGLQFLIQYYNGEERAKGNILERFSAQQFPDLHSELNLSSLELGDSALYFCASSAGTGIPSYNSPLHFGNGTRLTVT.

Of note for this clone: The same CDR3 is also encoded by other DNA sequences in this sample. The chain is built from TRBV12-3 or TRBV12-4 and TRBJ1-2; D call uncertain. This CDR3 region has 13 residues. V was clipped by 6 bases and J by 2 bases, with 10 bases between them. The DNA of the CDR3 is TGTGCCAGCAGCCCAGGTGTGAACTATGGCTACACCTTC. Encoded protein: CASSPGVNYGYTF.

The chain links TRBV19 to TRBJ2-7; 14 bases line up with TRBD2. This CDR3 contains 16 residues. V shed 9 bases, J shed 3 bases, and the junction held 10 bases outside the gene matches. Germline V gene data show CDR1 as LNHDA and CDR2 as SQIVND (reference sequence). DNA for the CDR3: TGTGCCAGCTCGGGACTAGCGGGAGTAGCCTACTACGAGCAGTACTTC. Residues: CASSGLAGVAYYEQYF.

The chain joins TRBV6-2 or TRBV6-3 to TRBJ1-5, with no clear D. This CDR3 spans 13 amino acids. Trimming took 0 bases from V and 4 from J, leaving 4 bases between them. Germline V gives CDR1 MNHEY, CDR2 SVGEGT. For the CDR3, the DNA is TGTGCCAGCAGTTACTCCGAGAATCAGCCCCAGCATTTT. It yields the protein CASSYSENQPQHF.

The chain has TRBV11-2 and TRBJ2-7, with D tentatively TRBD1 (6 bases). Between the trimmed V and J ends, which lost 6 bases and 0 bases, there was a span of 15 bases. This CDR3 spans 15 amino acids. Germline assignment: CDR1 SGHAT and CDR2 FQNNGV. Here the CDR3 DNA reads TGTGCCAGCAGTAGAGACAGGACCCGCTCCTACGAGCAGTACGTC. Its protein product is CASSRDRTRSYEQYV.

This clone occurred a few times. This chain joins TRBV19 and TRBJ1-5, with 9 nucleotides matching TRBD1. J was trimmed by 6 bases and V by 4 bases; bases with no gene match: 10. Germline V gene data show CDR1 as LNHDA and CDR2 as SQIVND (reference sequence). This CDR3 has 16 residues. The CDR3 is CASSTVGTGSGQPQHF. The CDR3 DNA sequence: TGTGCCAGTAGTACCGTGGGGACAGGGTCGGGTCAGCCCCAGCATTTT.

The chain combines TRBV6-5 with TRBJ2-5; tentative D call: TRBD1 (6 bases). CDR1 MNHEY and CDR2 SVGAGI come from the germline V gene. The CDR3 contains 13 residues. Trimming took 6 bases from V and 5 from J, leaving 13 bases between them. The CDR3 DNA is TGTGCCAGCAGACGGACAGAACATGAGACCCAGTACTTC. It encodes CASRRTEHETQYF.

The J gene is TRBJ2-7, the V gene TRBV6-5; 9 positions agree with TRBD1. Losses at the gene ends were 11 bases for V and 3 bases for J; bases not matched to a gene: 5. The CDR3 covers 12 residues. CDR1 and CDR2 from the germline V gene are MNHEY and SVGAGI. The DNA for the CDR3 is TGTGCCGCGGGACAGGGACTCTACGAGCAGTACGTC. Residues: CAAGQGLYEQYV.

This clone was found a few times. The CDR3 region is CASSLDIGAFF. DNA for the CDR3: TGTGCCAGCAGTTTGGACATCGGAGCTTTCTTT. The chain recombines TRBV6-5 with TRBJ1-1, with a tentative D call TRBD1 (5 bases). V shed 4 bases and J shed 10 bases, with 10 bases lying between them. CDR1 is MNHEY, CDR2 SVGAGI, per germline. The CDR3 extends over 11 amino acids.

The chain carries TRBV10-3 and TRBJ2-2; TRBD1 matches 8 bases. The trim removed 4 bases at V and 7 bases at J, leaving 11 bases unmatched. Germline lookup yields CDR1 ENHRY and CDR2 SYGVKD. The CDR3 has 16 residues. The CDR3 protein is CAISGRETGDGGELFF. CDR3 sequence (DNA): TGTGCCATCAGTGGGCGTGAGACAGGGGACGGCGGGGAGCTGTTTTTT.

The CDR3 DNA follows: TGTGCCACCAGCCGACACCGACAGGGGGGGACTGAAGCTTTCTTT. This codes for CATSRHRQGGTEAFF. The V call is TRBV15, the J call TRBJ1-1, with TRBD1 matching 9 bases. After removal of 5 bases from V and 5 bases from J, the junction contained 9 bases not matched to a gene. Germline V gene lookup returns CDR1 LNHNV and CDR2 YYDKDF (reference sequence). The CDR3 is made up of 15 amino acids.

CDR3 amino acids: CASRPTSGGSYEQYF. In nucleotides, the CDR3 is TGTGCCAGCAGGCCGACTAGCGGCGGCTCCTACGAGCAGTACTTC. The genes are TRBV2 and TRBJ2-7, with 9 positions matching TRBD2. The CDR3 loop spans 15 amino acids. V was clipped by 6 bases and J by 0 bases; unmatched bases: 6. CDR1 is SNHLY and CDR2 is FYNNEI in the germline V gene. Combining the CDR3 with reference TRBV2 and TRBJ2-7 gives the whole variable domain EPEVTQTPSHQVTQMGQEVILRCVPISNHLYFYWYRQILGQKVEFLVSFYNNEISEKSEIFDDQFSVERPDGSNFTLKIRSTKLEDSAMYFCASRPTSGGSYEQYFGPGTRLTVT.

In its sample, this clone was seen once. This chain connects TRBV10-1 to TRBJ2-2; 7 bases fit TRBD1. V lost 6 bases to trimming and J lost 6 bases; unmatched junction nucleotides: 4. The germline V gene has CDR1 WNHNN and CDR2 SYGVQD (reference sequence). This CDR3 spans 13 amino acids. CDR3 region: CASSQGDAGELFF. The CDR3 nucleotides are TGCGCCAGCAGCCAGGGGGATGCCGGGGAGCTGTTTTTT.